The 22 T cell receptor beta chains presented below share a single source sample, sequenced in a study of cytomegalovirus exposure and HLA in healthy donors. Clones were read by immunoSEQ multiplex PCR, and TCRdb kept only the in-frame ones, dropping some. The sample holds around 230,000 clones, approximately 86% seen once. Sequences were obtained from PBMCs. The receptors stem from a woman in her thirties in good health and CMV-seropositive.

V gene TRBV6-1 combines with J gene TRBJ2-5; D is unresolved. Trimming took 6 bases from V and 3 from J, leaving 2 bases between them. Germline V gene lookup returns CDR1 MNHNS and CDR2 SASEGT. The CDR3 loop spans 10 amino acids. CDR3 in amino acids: CASSKETQYF. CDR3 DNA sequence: TGTGCCAGCAGCAAAGAGACCCAGTACTTC.

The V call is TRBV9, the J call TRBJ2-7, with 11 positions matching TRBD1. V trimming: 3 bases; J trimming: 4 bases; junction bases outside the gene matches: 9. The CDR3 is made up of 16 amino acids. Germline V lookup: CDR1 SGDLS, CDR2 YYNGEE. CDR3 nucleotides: TGTGCCAGCAGCGCCAAATCCGGGACAGGGGGATACGAGCAGTACTTC. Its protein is CASSAKSGTGGYEQYF.

CDR3 loop: CASSYRPGAVDTQYF. CDR3 nucleotide sequence: TGTGCCAGCAGTTACCGGCCGGGAGCGGTAGATACGCAGTATTTT. This chain connects TRBV6-5 to TRBJ2-3; TRBD2 is a possible D gene (6 bases). Trimming left V 2 bases short and J 5 bases short, with 14 bases between. The CDR3 length is 15 residues. Germline CDR1 is MNHEY and CDR2 is SVGAGI.

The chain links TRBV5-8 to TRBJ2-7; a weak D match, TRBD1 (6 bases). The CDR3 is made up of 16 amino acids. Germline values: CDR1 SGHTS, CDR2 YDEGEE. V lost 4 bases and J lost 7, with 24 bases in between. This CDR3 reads CASSPELTGPYEEQYF. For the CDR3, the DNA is TGTGCCAGCAGCCCTGAATTAACAGGGCCGTATGAGGAGCAGTACTTC.

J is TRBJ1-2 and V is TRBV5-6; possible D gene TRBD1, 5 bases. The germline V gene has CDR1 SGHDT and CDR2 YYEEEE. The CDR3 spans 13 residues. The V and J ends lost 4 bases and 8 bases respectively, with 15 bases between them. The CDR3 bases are TGTGCCAGCAGCCGCGGGACTATTGGAGGCTACACCTTC. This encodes CASSRGTIGGYTF.

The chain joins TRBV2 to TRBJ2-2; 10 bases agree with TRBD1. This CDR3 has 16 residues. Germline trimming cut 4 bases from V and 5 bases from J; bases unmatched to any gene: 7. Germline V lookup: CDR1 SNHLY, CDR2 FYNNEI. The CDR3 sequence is CASSGRDRGPTGELFF. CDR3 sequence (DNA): TGTGCCAGCAGTGGGCGGGACAGGGGCCCAACCGGGGAGCTGTTTTTT.

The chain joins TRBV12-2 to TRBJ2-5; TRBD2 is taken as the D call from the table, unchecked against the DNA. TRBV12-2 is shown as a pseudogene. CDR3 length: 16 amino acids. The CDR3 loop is CASRSPWREGLETQYF. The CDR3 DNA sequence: TGTGCAAGTCGCTCGCCGTGGCGGGAGGGCCTGGAGACCCAGTACTTC.

CDR3 nucleotide sequence: TGTGCCAGTAGTATGGGTCTAGCGGGAGGAAAACAAGAGACCCAGTACTTC. Translating it yields CASSMGLAGGKQETQYF. The chain is built from TRBV19 and TRBJ2-5, with 11 bases fitting TRBD2. The CDR3 is made up of 17 amino acids. J gave up 2 bases and V 3 bases, and 8 bases lay outside the gene matches. Germline CDR1 is LNHDA and CDR2 is SQIVND (reference sequence).

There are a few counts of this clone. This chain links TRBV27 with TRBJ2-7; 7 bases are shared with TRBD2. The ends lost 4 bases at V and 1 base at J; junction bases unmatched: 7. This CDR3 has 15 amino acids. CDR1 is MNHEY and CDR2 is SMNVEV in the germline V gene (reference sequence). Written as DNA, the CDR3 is TGTGCCAGCAGTTACCGGGAGGAAGGGTCCTACGAGCAGTACTTC. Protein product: CASSYREEGSYEQYF.

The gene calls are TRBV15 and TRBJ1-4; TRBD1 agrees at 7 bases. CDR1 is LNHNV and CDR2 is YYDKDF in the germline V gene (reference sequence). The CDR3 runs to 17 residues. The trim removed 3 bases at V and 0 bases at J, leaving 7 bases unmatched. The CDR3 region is CATSSLFRGATNEKLFF. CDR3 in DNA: TGTGCCACCAGCAGCCTATTCAGGGGGGCAACTAATGAAAAACTGTTTTTT.

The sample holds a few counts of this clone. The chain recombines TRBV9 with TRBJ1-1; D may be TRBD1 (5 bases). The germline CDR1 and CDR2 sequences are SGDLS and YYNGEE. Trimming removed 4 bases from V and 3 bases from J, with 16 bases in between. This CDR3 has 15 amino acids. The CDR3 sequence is CASSPQSGGYTEAFF. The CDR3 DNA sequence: TGTGCCAGCAGCCCTCAGAGTGGGGGGTACACTGAAGCTTTCTTT.

The CDR3 nucleotides are TGTGCCTGGAGTGTACTCCAAAAATCTAACTATGGCTACACCTTC. Translating it yields CAWSVLQKSNYGYTF. V gene TRBV30 combines with J gene TRBJ1-2; D gene uncertain. This CDR3 is built from 15 residues. In germline, CDR1 is GTSNPN, CDR2 SVGIG (reference sequence). With 0 bases removed from V and 0 bases from J, the gap between germline ends came to 11 bases.

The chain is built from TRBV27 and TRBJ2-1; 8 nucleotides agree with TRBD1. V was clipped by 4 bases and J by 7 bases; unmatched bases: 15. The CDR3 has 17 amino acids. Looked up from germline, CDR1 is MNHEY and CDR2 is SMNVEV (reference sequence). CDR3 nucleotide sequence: TGTGCCAGCAGTTCCGCCCCGAGAGGACAGGGAGCGAATGAGCAGTTCTTC. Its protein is CASSSAPRGQGANEQFF.

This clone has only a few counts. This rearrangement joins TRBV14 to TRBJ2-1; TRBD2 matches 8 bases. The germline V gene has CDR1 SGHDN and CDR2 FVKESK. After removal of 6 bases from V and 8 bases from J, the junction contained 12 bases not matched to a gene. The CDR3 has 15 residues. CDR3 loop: CASSLLREAAHEQFF. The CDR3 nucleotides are TGTGCCAGCAGTCTACTGCGGGAGGCCGCCCATGAGCAGTTCTTC.

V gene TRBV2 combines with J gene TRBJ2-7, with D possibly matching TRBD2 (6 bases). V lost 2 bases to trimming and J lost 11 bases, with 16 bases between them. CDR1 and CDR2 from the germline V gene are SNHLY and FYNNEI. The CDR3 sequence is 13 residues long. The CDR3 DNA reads TGTGCCAGCAGTGAAACGGGACTCGTCGGGGAGTACTTC. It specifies CASSETGLVGEYF.

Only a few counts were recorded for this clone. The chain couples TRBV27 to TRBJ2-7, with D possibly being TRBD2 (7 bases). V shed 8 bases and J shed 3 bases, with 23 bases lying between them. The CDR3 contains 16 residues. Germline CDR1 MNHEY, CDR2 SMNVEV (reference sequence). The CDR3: CASVARGGSYVYEQYF. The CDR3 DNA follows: TGTGCCAGCGTTGCAAGGGGGGGGAGTTACGTCTACGAGCAGTACTTC.

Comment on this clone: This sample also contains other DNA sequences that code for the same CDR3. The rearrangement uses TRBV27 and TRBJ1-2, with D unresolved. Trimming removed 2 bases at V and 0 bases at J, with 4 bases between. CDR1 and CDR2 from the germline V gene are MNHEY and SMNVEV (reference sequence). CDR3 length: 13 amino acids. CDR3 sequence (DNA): TGTGCCAGCAGTTTAACGGCTAACTATGGCTACACCTTC. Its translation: CASSLTANYGYTF.

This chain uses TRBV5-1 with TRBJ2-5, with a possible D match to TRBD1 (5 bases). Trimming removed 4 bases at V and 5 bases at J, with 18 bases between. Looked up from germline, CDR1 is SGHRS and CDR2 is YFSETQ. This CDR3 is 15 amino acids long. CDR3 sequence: CASSPQGVAGETQYF. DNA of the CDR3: TGCGCCAGCAGCCCCCAGGGTGTTGCTGGGGAGACCCAGTACTTC.

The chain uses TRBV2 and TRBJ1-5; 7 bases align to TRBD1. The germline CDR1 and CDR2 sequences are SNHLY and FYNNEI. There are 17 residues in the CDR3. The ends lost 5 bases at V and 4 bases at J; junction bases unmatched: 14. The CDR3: CASSPDRSETFNQPQHF. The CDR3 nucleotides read TGTGCCAGCAGTCCGGACAGGAGCGAGACATTTAATCAGCCCCAGCATTTT. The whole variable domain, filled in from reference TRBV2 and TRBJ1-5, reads EPEVTQTPSHQVTQMGQEVILRCVPISNHLYFYWYRQILGQKVEFLVSFYNNEISEKSEIFDDQFSVERPDGSNFTLKIRSTKLEDSAMYFCASSPDRSETFNQPQHFGDGTRLSIL.

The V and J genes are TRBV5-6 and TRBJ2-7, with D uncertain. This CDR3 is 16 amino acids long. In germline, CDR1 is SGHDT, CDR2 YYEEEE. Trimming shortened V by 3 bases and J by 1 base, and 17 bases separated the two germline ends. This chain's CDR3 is CASSSWWASESYEQYF. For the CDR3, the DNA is TGTGCCAGCAGCTCATGGTGGGCCTCCGAATCCTACGAGCAGTACTTC.

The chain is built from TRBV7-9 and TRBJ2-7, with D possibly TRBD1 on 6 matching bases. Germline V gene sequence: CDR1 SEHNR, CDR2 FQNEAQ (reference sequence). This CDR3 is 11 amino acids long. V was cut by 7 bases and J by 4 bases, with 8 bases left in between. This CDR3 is CASTQGYEQYF. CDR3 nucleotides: TGTGCCAGCACCCAGGGGTACGAGCAGTACTTC.

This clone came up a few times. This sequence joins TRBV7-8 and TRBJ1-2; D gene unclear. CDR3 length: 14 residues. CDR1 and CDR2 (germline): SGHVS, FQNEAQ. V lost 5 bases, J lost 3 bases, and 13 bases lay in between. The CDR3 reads CASSRQPADYGYTF. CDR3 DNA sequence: TGTGCCAGCAGCAGGCAACCCGCGGACTATGGCTACACCTTC.